One and the same sample provided the 30 T cell receptor beta chains below, sequenced in a study of vaccination and CD4 T cells after COVID-19. Specified treatment: roughly 10-day PBMC culture with coronavirus spike peptide pools or control peptides (ViraFEST assay). Which antigens these TCRs recognize remains unknown. Sequencing of DNA taken from cultured CD4+ T cells relied on the Oncomine TCR Beta short-read assay. TCRdb reanalysed the PCR reads using MiXCR and keeps one entry per CDR3 protein. Among 8,500 to 10,000 distinct CDR3 sequences listed, 20% to 25% were seen once. The sample was cultured CD4+ T cells from blood. These receptors all come from a human donor with COVID-19.

This clonotype was detected a few times. The chain links TRBV5-8 to TRBJ1-2; D uncertain. V was clipped by 5 bases and J by 1 base, with 12 bases between them. From germline, CDR1 is SGHTS and CDR2 YDEGEE. This CDR3 has 14 residues. The CDR3 loop is CASSRGRGNYGYTF. Written as DNA, the CDR3 is TGTGCCAGCAGTCGAGGGCGCGGTAACTATGGCTACACCTTC.

V gene TRBV6-1 combines with J gene TRBJ1-6; TRBD1 is a possible D gene (5 bases). Germline CDR1 reads MNHNS; CDR2 reads SASEGT. CDR3 length: 16 residues. V was cut by 7 bases and J by 7 bases, with 20 bases left in between. CDR3 sequence (DNA): TGTGCCAGCAAAGCCGCTGCAGGGCCGGGGAATTCACCCCTCCACTTT. Protein sequence: CASKAAAGPGNSPLHF.

The rearrangement joins TRBV6-1 to TRBJ1-3, with 7 bases fitting TRBD1. Germline assignment: CDR1 MNHNS and CDR2 SASEGT. The CDR3 is 15 amino acids. Germline trimming cut 7 bases from V and 0 bases from J; bases unmatched to any gene: 6. CDR3 amino acids: CASIPDRASGNTIYF. The CDR3 DNA reads as TGTGCCAGCATCCCAGACAGGGCCTCTGGAAACACCATATATTTT.

Only a few counts were recorded for this clonotype. The chain has TRBV18 and TRBJ1-6; D is unresolved. The CDR3 runs to 14 residues. Germline V gene lookup returns CDR1 KGHSH and CDR2 LQKENI. Trimming left V 3 bases short and J 5 bases short, with 8 bases between. Here the CDR3 reads CASSPFIDNSPLHF. The CDR3 region has the DNA TGTGCCAGCTCACCTTTTATCGATAATTCACCCCTCCACTTT.

The V call is TRBV29-1, the J call TRBJ2-1; 12 bases match TRBD2. This CDR3 comprises 16 residues. CDR1 is SQVTM, CDR2 ANQGSEA, per germline. The trim removed 3 bases at V and 10 bases at J, leaving 13 bases unmatched. This CDR3 reads CSVDFYGLAGGLEQFF. The CDR3 coding sequence is TGCAGCGTTGATTTCTATGGCCTAGCGGGGGGGCTGGAGCAGTTCTTC.

This rearrangement joins TRBV20-1 to TRBJ2-7; TRBD1 might be the D (8 bases). The CDR3 is 17 amino acids. With 6 bases removed from V and 1 base from J, the gap between germline ends came to 25 bases. Per germline, CDR1 DFQATT and CDR2 SNEGSKA (reference sequence). The CDR3 here is CSATLTGGVRRSYEQYF. For the CDR3, the DNA is TGCAGTGCGACTCTCACAGGGGGGGTTCGTAGGTCCTACGAGCAGTACTTC.

The table lists this clonotype with a few counts. The V call is TRBV5-1, the J call TRBJ1-4, with unresolved D. The CDR3 runs 15 residues. V was cut by 4 bases and J by 0 bases, with 10 bases left in between. Germline V lookup: CDR1 SGHRS, CDR2 YFSETQ. CDR3 sequence reads: CASSRGRPTNEKLFF. CDR3 in DNA: TGCGCCAGCAGCCGAGGACGCCCAACTAATGAAAAACTGTTTTTT.

The chain combines TRBV12-3 or TRBV12-4 with TRBJ2-4; D perhaps matches TRBD2 (7 bases). V was shortened by 0 bases and J by 0 bases, with 12 bases between the two germline ends. The length of the CDR3 is 17 residues. The CDR3 sequence: CASSLAGGPIAKNIQYF. CDR3 nucleotides: TGTGCCAGCAGTTTAGCGGGGGGGCCGATAGCCAAAAACATTCAGTACTTC.

The chain carries TRBV6-1 and TRBJ1-2; possible D gene TRBD1, 5 bases. The germline V gene encodes CDR1 MNHNS and CDR2 SASEGT. The CDR3 runs to 15 residues. The V end lost 6 bases, the J end lost 5 bases, and 19 bases lay between the germline ends. CDR3 protein: CASSRAAGAQYGYTF. CDR3 bases: TGTGCCAGCAGCAGGGCGGCCGGGGCCCAGTATGGCTACACCTTC.

This clonotype turned up a few times. DNA of the CDR3: TGTGCCAGCAGTGAACAGACGTCTGGAAACACCATATATTTT. Protein: CASSEQTSGNTIYF. This chain uses TRBV6-1 with TRBJ1-3; D is uncertain. V lost 2 bases and J lost 1, with 6 bases in between. Germline CDR1 is MNHNS and CDR2 is SASEGT. The CDR3 has 14 amino acids.

CDR3 nucleotides: TGTGCCAGTAGTCCCAACAGGGGAGAGACCCAGTACTTC. The encoded protein is CASSPNRGETQYF. V usage is TRBV19 and J usage is TRBJ2-5; 7 positions agree with TRBD1. Germline values: CDR1 LNHDA, CDR2 SQIVND (reference sequence). The CDR3 has 13 residues. Unmatched junction bases numbered 4, after V lost 5 bases and J lost 4 bases. The variable domain in full, with the rest retrieved from reference TRBV19 and TRBJ2-5, is DGGITQSPKYLFRKEGQNVTLSCEQNLNHDAMYWYRQDPGQGLRLIYYSQIVNDFQKGDIAEGYSVSREKKESFPLTVTSAQKNPTAFYLCASSPNRGETQYFGPGTRLLVL.

The chain joins TRBV11-3 to TRBJ2-7, with 7 bases identical to TRBD1. The CDR3 length is 15 residues. With V trimmed by 5 bases and J by 6 bases, 13 bases remained unmatched. Germline CDR1 SGHNT, CDR2 YENEEA. The CDR3 DNA is TGTGCCAGCAGCAGAACAGGGGCTTGGTCTGGCGAGCAGTACTTC. Amino acid sequence: CASSRTGAWSGEQYF.

The chain recombines TRBV12-5 with TRBJ2-7; the D gene is possibly TRBD1 (5 bases). V dropped 1 base and J dropped 0 bases, with 10 bases sitting between them. The CDR3 spans 15 residues. CDR1 and CDR2 from the germline V gene are LGHNT and FRNRAP. CDR3 residues: CASGLESGRSYEQYF. CDR3 sequence (DNA): TGTGCTAGTGGTTTGGAGTCAGGGCGCTCCTACGAGCAGTACTTC.

V is TRBV12-3 or TRBV12-4 and J is TRBJ2-1, with 7 bases matching TRBD1. This CDR3 is 14 amino acids long. After removal of 7 bases from V and 4 bases from J, the junction contained 7 bases not matched to a gene. For the CDR3, the DNA is TGTGCCAGCACCTTGGGACAGCCGTACAATGAGCAGTTCTTC. Protein product: CASTLGQPYNEQFF.

The CDR3 loop is CSVEGGKGTEAFF. In DNA, the CDR3 is TGCAGTGTAGAGGGAGGGAAGGGGACTGAAGCTTTCTTT. This chain connects TRBV20-1 to TRBJ1-1; perhaps TRBD1 as D (5 bases). Germline V gives CDR1 DFQATT, CDR2 SNEGSKA (reference sequence). This CDR3 is 13 amino acids long. Deletions cut 7 bases from V and 5 bases from J, with 17 bases between.

V gene TRBV5-4 combines with J gene TRBJ1-2, with D perhaps TRBD1 (6 bases). V lost 1 base and J 6 bases, leaving 10 bases between the germline ends. CDR1 SGHNT and CDR2 YYREEE come from the germline V gene (reference sequence). The CDR3 covers 13 residues. This CDR3 reads CASSLLGGDGYTF. The CDR3 nucleotides are TGTGCCAGCAGCTTGCTCGGGGGCGATGGCTACACCTTC. Variable domain in full (rest from reference TRBV5-4 and TRBJ1-2): ETGVTQSPTHLIKTRGQQVTLRCSSQSGHNTVSWYQQALGQGPQFIFQYYREEENGRGNFPPRFSGLQFPNYSSELNVNALELDDSALYLCASSLLGGDGYTFGSGTRLTVV.

This clonotype was counted a single time. The CDR3 is CASSSRALAGPSYEQYF. In nucleotides, the CDR3 is TGTGCCAGCAGCTCCAGAGCACTAGCGGGCCCCTCCTACGAGCAGTACTTC. This chain uses TRBV11-2 with TRBJ2-7, with 9 bases aligning to TRBD2. There are 17 residues in the CDR3. Trimming cost V 4 bases and J 0 bases; bases outside gene matches: 10. The V gene's germline CDR1 is SGHAT and CDR2 FQNNGV.

A few counts support this clonotype. The J gene is TRBJ1-5, the V gene TRBV20-1, with D possibly TRBD1 on 6 matching bases. This CDR3 is 14 amino acids long. Trimming pared 0 bases from V and 7 bases from J, leaving 13 bases between. Per the germline V gene, CDR1 is DFQATT and CDR2 is SNEGSKA (reference sequence). In nucleotides, the CDR3 is TGCAGTGCTAGAGATCGGCAGGGGAAGCAGCCCCAGCATTTT. Translated: CSARDRQGKQPQHF.

The gene calls are TRBV12-3 or TRBV12-4 and TRBJ1-2; D is possibly TRBD1 (5 bases). The ends were cut back, 2 bases at V and 2 bases at J, with 6 bases in the middle. This CDR3 comprises 13 residues. CDR3: CASSLRGNYGYTF. In DNA, the CDR3 is TGTGCCAGCAGTTTAAGGGGAAACTATGGCTACACCTTC.

This chain uses TRBV6-5 with TRBJ2-1; D unclear. The CDR3 totals 11 residues. The V and J ends lost 4 bases and 8 bases respectively, with 6 bases between them. CDR1 is MNHEY, CDR2 SVGAGI, per germline. The CDR3 loop reads CASSLVYEQFF. The CDR3 bases are TGTGCCAGCAGTTTGGTTTATGAGCAGTTCTTC.

There are a few counts of this clonotype. This chain uses TRBV7-9 with TRBJ1-1; weak D call: TRBD1 (6 bases). Germline CDR1 is SEHNR and CDR2 is FQNEAQ (reference sequence). V lost 5 bases to trimming and J lost 3 bases, with 16 bases between them. The CDR3 has 15 residues. For the CDR3, the DNA is TGTGCCAGCAGCCCGGGGGCAGGGTGGTACACTGAAGCTTTCTTT. Its protein product is CASSPGAGWYTEAFF.

J is TRBJ1-4 and V is TRBV20-1, with TRBD1 as a possible D gene (6 bases). Germline V lookup: CDR1 DFQATT, CDR2 SNEGSKA (reference sequence). Trimming took off 7 bases at V and 7 bases at J, with 16 bases between the two ends. This CDR3 comprises 13 residues. CDR3 sequence reads: CSGRDIDREKLFF. CDR3 nucleotide sequence: TGCAGTGGACGGGACATTGATCGTGAAAAACTGTTTTTT.

This clonotype was seen a handful of times. The chain joins TRBV15 to TRBJ2-7; weak D call: TRBD2 (6 bases). The CDR3 has 13 residues. V shed 5 bases and J shed 4 bases, with 12 bases lying between them. Germline values: CDR1 LNHNV, CDR2 YYDKDF (reference sequence). CDR3 amino acids: CATSLAGTYEQYF. The CDR3 region has the DNA TGTGCCACCAGCTTGGCGGGGACGTACGAGCAGTACTTC.

J is TRBJ2-1 and V is TRBV19; the match to TRBD2 covers 11 bases. Germline trimming cut 2 bases from V and 8 bases from J; bases unmatched to any gene: 8. This CDR3 region has 16 residues. CDR1 is LNHDA, CDR2 SQIVND, per germline (reference sequence). The CDR3 is CASSILIAGGPDEQFF. The CDR3 region has the DNA TGTGCCAGTAGTATACTTATAGCGGGGGGGCCTGATGAGCAGTTCTTC.

This clonotype was seen a few times. V gene TRBV19 combines with J gene TRBJ1-1, with 10 bases that match TRBD1. V lost 5 bases, J lost 5 bases, and 8 bases stayed unmatched. The V gene's germline CDR1 is LNHDA and CDR2 SQIVND (reference sequence). The CDR3 is made up of 15 amino acids. The CDR3 loop is CASSPDRGQGTEAFF. CDR3 coding DNA: TGTGCCAGTAGTCCCGACAGGGGGCAGGGGACTGAAGCTTTCTTT.

The rearrangement joins TRBV27 to TRBJ2-6; TRBD1 agrees at 8 bases. The V and J ends lost 10 bases and 4 bases, in that order; junction bases with no gene match: 6. The CDR3 runs to 14 residues. Germline assignment: CDR1 MNHEY and CDR2 SMNVEV (reference sequence). The CDR3 protein is CATKTGAGANVLTF. The DNA for the CDR3 is TGTGCCACCAAGACAGGGGCCGGGGCCAACGTCCTGACTTTC.

The rearrangement links TRBV7-2 to TRBJ2-1, with a possible D match to TRBD1 (5 bases). V lost 4 bases, J lost 5 bases, and 12 bases lay in between. The CDR3 contains 14 residues. Germline CDR1 is SGHTA and CDR2 is FQGNSA. This chain's CDR3 is CASSSSNRHNEQFF. CDR3 nucleotides: TGTGCCAGCAGCTCCTCGAACAGGCACAATGAGCAGTTCTTC.

This clonotype was observed a few times. This chain connects TRBV6-1 to TRBJ2-1; the match to TRBD2 covers 12 bases. Germline assignment: CDR1 MNHNS and CDR2 SASEGT. This CDR3 comprises 15 residues. V shed 7 bases and J 5 bases; nucleotides not matched to a gene: 6. CDR3 sequence (DNA): TGTGCCAGCAATTCACTAGCGGGGGGAAACAATGAGCAGTTCTTC. It codes for CASNSLAGGNNEQFF.

The J gene is TRBJ2-6, the V gene TRBV7-9; D gene ambiguous. CDR3 length: 17 residues. The V gene lost 3 bases and the J gene lost 4 bases, with 16 bases spanning the gap. Per the germline V gene, CDR1 is SEHNR and CDR2 is FQNEAQ (reference sequence). DNA of the CDR3: TGTGCCAGCAGCTTCCCCACTGTCCGTGTAGGGGCCAACGTCCTGACTTTC. As protein: CASSFPTVRVGANVLTF.

This clonotype was seen more than once but under ten times. This chain joins TRBV12-3 or TRBV12-4 and TRBJ2-3; TRBD1 aligns across 9 bases. V lost 3 bases to trimming and J lost 2 bases; unmatched junction nucleotides: 3. CDR3 length equals 15 residues. Here the CDR3 reads CASSFGTGNTDTQYF. DNA of the CDR3: TGTGCCAGCAGTTTCGGGACAGGGAACACAGATACGCAGTATTTT.